This TCR beta chain was captured in a study of T-cell memory formation after mild COVID-19. Study-wide points: Clones that shrank (day 15 to 85) were balanced CD4/CD8, whereas later expanders leaned CD4+.

As for this clonotype: The target antigen is unknown.

The germline V gene encodes CDR1 SEHNR and CDR2 FQNEAQ (reference sequence). Trimming removed 5 bases at V and 6 bases at J, with 8 bases between. The CDR3 is 12 amino acids. Constant-segment primers served in 5'RACE that generated TCR alpha and TCR beta cDNA libraries bearing sample barcodes and UMIs. TCRdb reprocessed the 5' RACE reads with MiXCR, giving one entry per CDR3 protein. The data contain roughly 480,000 distinct CDR3 sequences, approximately 23% of them singletons. The sample taken for sequencing was PBMCs or a T cell subset sorted from them (not recorded which). The chain links TRBV7-9 to TRBJ1-5; the D gene is possibly TRBD1 (6 bases). The clonotype comes from an adult woman who had mild COVID-19 (a few samples of this study predate the infection). Cell type and time point are not known. The CDR3 DNA follows: TGTGCCAGCAGCCAGGGGACTCAGCCCCAGCATTTT. Its protein is CASSQGTQPQHF.